This TCR beta chain was observed in a study of T cell responses to AZD1222 COVID-19 vaccine. The CDR3 covers 15 residues. Germline V CDR1 and CDR2: SGHTA, FQGNSA. The V gene lost 5 bases and the J gene lost 7 bases, with 17 bases spanning the gap. Method: immunoSEQ multiplex PCR; TCRdb's copy keeps in-frame clones and lacks some. The data contain roughly 130,000 clones, approximately 90% of them singletons. The TCR was taken from an adult in good health. The rearrangement links TRBV7-2 to TRBJ2-2; perhaps TRBD2 as D (5 bases). This material consisted of peripheral blood, taken on day 0 of AZD1222 vaccination. The CDR3 sequence: CASSQAVAWGGELFF. CDR3 in DNA: TGTGCCAGCAGCCAAGCGGTGGCGTGGGGCGGGGAGCTGTTTTTT.